The 27 T cell receptor beta chains below were found in one sample sequenced in a study of cytomegalovirus exposure and HLA in healthy donors. PCR involved 60 Vbeta and 13 Jbeta primers. Using immunoSEQ multiplex PCR, the repertoire was profiled, and TCRdb retains in-frame clones only, with some absent. Among some 130,000 clones listed, over 70% were seen once. Specimen: PBMCs. Receptors were obtained from a man aged 25 to 40 in good health and CMV-seronegative.

The genes are TRBV11-2 and TRBJ2-7; 14 bases fit TRBD2. CDR1 SGHAT and CDR2 FQNNGV come from the germline V gene. After removal of 4 bases from V and 6 bases from J, the junction contained 2 bases not matched to a gene. The CDR3 is made up of 14 amino acids. The CDR3 loop is CASSYGLAGGEQYF. For the CDR3, the DNA is TGTGCCAGCAGCTACGGACTAGCGGGAGGCGAGCAGTACTTC.

The count of this clone is one. The J gene is TRBJ2-3, the V gene TRBV7-9; 11 bases are shared with TRBD2. The V gene's germline CDR1 is SEHNR and CDR2 FQNEAQ (reference sequence). The CDR3 runs 17 residues. Unmatched junction bases numbered 9, after V lost 1 base and J lost 6 bases. The CDR3: CASSLGVLAGGPDTQYF. The CDR3 DNA reads TGTGCCAGCAGCTTAGGGGTTCTAGCGGGAGGCCCGGATACGCAGTATTTT.

This chain's CDR3 is CAWRRQGTNIDFF. CDR3 coding DNA: TGTGCCTGGCGTCGGCAGGGGACCAATATTGATTTCTTT. The chain carries TRBV30 and TRBJ1-1; possibly TRBD1 for D (6 bases). Germline V gene data show CDR1 as GTSNPN and CDR2 as SVGIG (reference sequence). Trimming stripped 5 bases from V and 13 bases from J, with 23 bases between. This CDR3 region has 13 residues.

The rearrangement uses TRBV19 and TRBJ2-3; 10 nucleotides align to TRBD2. The germline gives CDR1 LNHDA, CDR2 SQIVND (reference sequence). CDR3 length equals 17 residues. V was clipped by 10 bases and J by 0 bases; unmatched bases: 13. CDR3 sequence: CATKGVSGRSSTDTQYF. CDR3 coding DNA: TGTGCCACCAAAGGGGTTAGCGGGAGGTCTAGCACAGATACGCAGTATTTT.

The V call is TRBV2, the J call TRBJ2-2; 10 nucleotides align to TRBD2. CDR1 is SNHLY, CDR2 FYNNEI, per germline. CDR3 length equals 15 residues. With 4 bases clipped from V and 4 bases from J, the junction kept 3 bases outside the gene matches. The CDR3 sequence is CASSVLAGVTGELFF. The DNA of the CDR3 is TGTGCCAGCAGTGTTCTAGCGGGAGTCACCGGGGAGCTGTTTTTT.

The rearrangement links TRBV7-6 to TRBJ1-1; a possible D gene is TRBD1 (5 bases). V was shortened by 2 bases and J by 5 bases, with 9 bases between the two germline ends. This CDR3 has 13 amino acids. Germline CDR1 reads SGHVS; CDR2 reads FNYEAQ. The CDR3 nucleotides read TGTGCCAGCAGCTTACAGGGTGGGACTGAAGCTTTCTTT. This encodes CASSLQGGTEAFF. Full variable domain (rest looked up from reference TRBV7-6 and TRBJ1-1): GAGVSQSPRYKVTKRGQDVALRCDPISGHVSLYWYRQALGQGPEFLTYFNYEAQQDKSGLPNDRFSAERPEGSISTLTIQRTEQRDSAMYRCASSLQGGTEAFFGQGTRLTVV.

This chain connects TRBV5-1 to TRBJ2-2; maybe TRBD2 (6 bases). Germline V gives CDR1 SGHRS, CDR2 YFSETQ. CDR3 length: 15 amino acids. V lost 3 bases, J lost 7 bases, and 16 bases lay in between. CDR3 DNA: TGCGCCAGCAGCTGGTATGGAGGGAGTGGCGGGGAGCTGTTTTTT. It specifies CASSWYGGSGGELFF.

The chain couples TRBV7-2 to TRBJ2-5; TRBD1 matches at 7 bases. Germline V gene lookup returns CDR1 SGHTA and CDR2 FQGNSA. V gave up 6 bases and J gave up 5 bases; unmatched junction bases: 6. CDR3 length: 13 amino acids. The CDR3 here is CASSDRDSETQYF. The CDR3 DNA is TGTGCCAGCAGTGACAGGGACAGTGAGACCCAGTACTTC.

The chain couples TRBV9 to TRBJ1-1; TRBD1 matches 8 bases. CDR1 and CDR2 from the germline V gene are SGDLS and YYNGEE. J gave up 2 bases and V 4 bases, and 4 bases lay outside the gene matches. The CDR3 is 14 amino acids. CDR3 nucleotide sequence: TGTGCCAGCAGCTTTGGACAGGGCAACACTGAAGCTTTCTTT. Translation gives CASSFGQGNTEAFF.

The chain links TRBV30 to TRBJ1-3; no firm D call. The CDR3 contains 13 residues. Between the trimmed V and J ends, which lost 0 bases and 0 bases, there was a span of 3 bases. Germline V lookup: CDR1 GTSNPN, CDR2 SVGIG (reference sequence). For the CDR3, the DNA is TGTGCCTGGAGTGTGAGCTCTGGAAACACCATATATTTT. As protein: CAWSVSSGNTIYF. Drawing the rest from reference TRBV30 and TRBJ1-3, the complete variable domain is SQTIHQWPATLVQPVGSPLSLECTVEGTSNPNLYWYRQAAGRGLQLLFYSVGIGQISSEVPQNLSASRPQDRQFILSSKKLLLSDSGFYLCAWSVSSGNTIYFGEGSWLTVV.

V gene TRBV6-5 combines with J gene TRBJ2-7, with 7 bases matching TRBD1. The V and J ends lost 8 bases and 2 bases, in that order; junction bases with no gene match: 0. This CDR3 spans 11 amino acids. Germline CDR1 is MNHEY and CDR2 is SVGAGI. CDR3: CASGQAYEQYF. The CDR3 coding sequence is TGTGCCAGCGGACAGGCCTACGAGCAGTACTTC.

The chain combines TRBV19 with TRBJ2-7; D is ambiguous. V lost 0 bases to trimming and J lost 3 bases, with 9 bases between them. CDR3 length: 14 amino acids. Germline lookup yields CDR1 LNHDA and CDR2 SQIVND (reference sequence). The CDR3 region has the DNA TGTGCCAGTAGTATAGATGGCAGAAGCTACGAGCAGTACTTC. Its protein product is CASSIDGRSYEQYF.

This clone was counted a few times. V and J are TRBV5-1 and TRBJ1-1, with D possibly matching TRBD1 (5 bases). Looked up from germline, CDR1 is SGHRS and CDR2 is YFSETQ. The CDR3 spans 15 residues. The V gene lost 5 bases and the J gene lost 1 base, with 15 bases spanning the gap. The CDR3 spells CASRQTLGGNTEAFF. CDR3 in DNA: TGCGCCAGCAGGCAAACGTTGGGGGGGAACACTGAAGCTTTCTTT.

The CDR3 loop is CASSPMTDSQETQYF. The CDR3 DNA is TGTGCCAGCAGCCCTATGACGGACTCCCAAGAGACCCAGTACTTC. This sequence joins TRBV28 and TRBJ2-5; tentatively, D is TRBD2 (5 bases). This CDR3 has 15 amino acids. Germline CDR1 MDHEN, CDR2 SYDVKM. V lost 6 bases, J lost 1 base, and 15 bases lay in between.

CDR3 sequence (DNA): TGTGCCATCAGTGATTTCCTGACTAGCGGGAGTTCCTACGAGCAGTACTTC. The encoded protein is CAISDFLTSGSSYEQYF. J is TRBJ2-7 and V is TRBV10-3; TRBD2 matches 12 bases. J was trimmed by 1 base and V by 3 bases; bases with no gene match: 7. CDR1 and CDR2 from the germline V gene are ENHRY and SYGVKD. The CDR3 length is 17 residues.

The chain has TRBV4-2 and TRBJ2-7; 12 bases line up with TRBD2. The CDR3 spans 16 residues. The junction had 8 bases not matched to a gene; V was cut back by 3 bases and J by 5 bases. The germline CDR1 and CDR2 sequences are LGHNA and YNFKEQ. CDR3 sequence (DNA): TGTGCCAGCAGCCATGAGACTAGCGGGAGTCTACACGAGCAGTACTTC. Its protein is CASSHETSGSLHEQYF.

The chain links TRBV28 to TRBJ2-7; 7 bases line up with TRBD1. Germline V gene lookup returns CDR1 MDHEN and CDR2 SYDVKM. CDR3 size: 15 residues. With V trimmed by 2 bases and J by 0 bases, 4 bases remained unmatched. CDR3 sequence: CASSLQGDGSYEQYF. CDR3 bases: TGTGCCAGCAGTTTACAGGGGGACGGCTCCTACGAGCAGTACTTC.

In its sample, this clone was seen once. The rearrangement links TRBV7-2 to TRBJ2-7; the match to TRBD1 covers 10 bases. V gave up 1 base and J gave up 5 bases; unmatched junction bases: 2. There are 14 residues in the CDR3. Germline V CDR1 and CDR2: SGHTA, FQGNSA. The CDR3 loop is CASSLEGTGDEQYF. In DNA, the CDR3 is TGTGCCAGCAGCTTAGAAGGGACAGGGGACGAGCAGTACTTC.

The V gene is TRBV7-2, the J gene TRBJ2-7, with TRBD1 identical over 11 bases. Germline V gene lookup returns CDR1 SGHTA and CDR2 FQGNSA. V dropped 5 bases and J dropped 2; count of bases not matched to a gene: 8. This CDR3 is 16 amino acids long. The CDR3 loop reads CASSRPPGQGAYEQYF. CDR3 nucleotide sequence: TGTGCCAGCAGCCGACCTCCGGGACAGGGGGCCTACGAGCAGTACTTC.

In regard to this clone: The same CDR3 can be traced to other DNA sequences in this sample. This rearrangement joins TRBV27 to TRBJ2-2, with TRBD2 matching over 13 bases. Trimming at V came to 6 bases and at J to 4 bases, leaving 5 bases not matched to a gene. There are 16 residues in the CDR3. Germline-derived CDR1 and CDR2 are MNHEY and SMNVEV (reference sequence). CDR3 region: CASREGLAGITGELFF. Here the CDR3 DNA reads TGTGCCAGCAGAGAGGGACTAGCGGGGATCACCGGGGAGCTGTTTTTT.

CDR3 sequence: CAWSVQGSGIREQFF. CDR3 sequence (DNA): TGTGCCTGGAGTGTACAGGGTAGCGGGATTCGTGAGCAGTTCTTC. V gene TRBV30 combines with J gene TRBJ2-1, with 8 positions matching TRBD2. The J segment lost 9 bases and the V segment lost 0 bases, leaving 10 bases of the junction unmatched. The V gene's germline CDR1 is GTSNPN and CDR2 SVGIG (reference sequence). The CDR3 extends over 15 amino acids.

CDR3: CASSGAALAGVYEQFF. Here the CDR3 DNA reads TGTGCCAGCAGCGGGGCAGCACTAGCGGGAGTTTATGAGCAGTTCTTC. This chain links TRBV27 with TRBJ2-1; 11 positions match TRBD2. The V gene's germline CDR1 is MNHEY and CDR2 SMNVEV (reference sequence). This CDR3 has 16 amino acids. V shed 6 bases, J shed 8 bases, and the junction held 12 bases outside the gene matches.

The chain uses TRBV19 and TRBJ2-5; 8 bases are shared with TRBD1. This CDR3 is built from 15 residues. CDR1 and CDR2 (germline): LNHDA, SQIVND (reference sequence). Trimming cost V 4 bases and J 2 bases; bases outside gene matches: 6. The CDR3 nucleotides are TGTGCCAGTAGTAGGGGACAGGCACTTCAAGAGACCCAGTACTTC. Its translation is CASSRGQALQETQYF.

The CDR3 here is CASSLTGAYEQYF. The CDR3 coding sequence is TGTGCCAGCAGTCTCACAGGAGCCTACGAGCAGTACTTC. This chain links TRBV27 with TRBJ2-7; D is possibly TRBD1 (5 bases). Germline V gene sequence: CDR1 MNHEY, CDR2 SMNVEV (reference sequence). This CDR3 contains 13 residues. V was cut by 5 bases and J by 2 bases, with 10 bases left in between.

The chain joins TRBV6-1 to TRBJ2-5; 7 bases align to TRBD2. Germline lookup yields CDR1 MNHNS and CDR2 SASEGT. The junction had 13 bases not matched to a gene; V was cut back by 1 base and J by 5 bases. The CDR3 covers 17 residues. The CDR3 protein is CASSEGPPSGIGETQYF. CDR3 DNA sequence: TGTGCCAGCAGTGAAGGCCCTCCGAGCGGGATTGGTGAGACCCAGTACTTC.

V and J are TRBV28 and TRBJ2-4; TRBD1 matches 9 bases. Per germline, CDR1 MDHEN and CDR2 SYDVKM. V shed 5 bases and J 1 base; nucleotides not matched to a gene: 15. The CDR3 sequence is 19 residues long. This CDR3 is CASSATGGADLWAKNIQYF. For the CDR3, the DNA is TGTGCCAGCAGTGCCACAGGGGGCGCCGACCTCTGGGCCAAAAACATTCAGTACTTC.

The chain carries TRBV11-2 and TRBJ2-5; D is undetermined. Germline V lookup: CDR1 SGHAT, CDR2 FQNNGV. V gave up 5 bases and J gave up 2 bases, with 6 bases separating them. This CDR3 contains 12 residues. The DNA of the CDR3 is TGTGCCAGCAGCCATCCACAAGAGACCCAGTACTTC. It translates to CASSHPQETQYF.